This passage covers 10 T cell receptor beta chains from one sample sequenced in a study of T cells in Graves' hyperthyroidism and ophthalmopathy. From RNA transcripts, TCR beta CDR3 regions were amplified. During a first-round RT-PCR of the TCR CDR3, the HTBI primer set was used. MiXCR was run by TCRdb on the multiplex PCR reads, yielding one entry per CDR3 protein. The sample includes 370,000 or so distinct CDR3 sequences, roughly 25% of them seen just once. What was sequenced was blood. The receptors come from a man between 50 and 59 years old with Graves' hyperthyroidism.

This rearrangement joins TRBV7-9 to TRBJ2-1; TRBD2 aligns across 14 bases. J lost 0 bases, V lost 2 bases, and 3 bases had no gene match. The germline CDR1 and CDR2 sequences are SEHNR and FQNEAQ (reference sequence). This CDR3 has 18 residues. DNA of the CDR3: TGTGCCAGCAGCTTACCCGGGACTAGCGGGAGCTCCTACAATGAGCAGTTCTTC. Its translation is CASSLPGTSGSSYNEQFF.

The CDR3 here is CASSKGQAREFF. In DNA form, the CDR3 reads TGTGCCAGCAGTAAAGGACAGGCTCGGGAGTTCTTC. The V gene is TRBV6-2 or TRBV6-3, the J gene TRBJ2-1, with 7 bases aligning to TRBD1. Looked up from germline, CDR1 is MNHEY and CDR2 is SVGEGT. Germline trimming cut 5 bases from V and 14 bases from J; bases unmatched to any gene: 9. The CDR3 has 12 residues.

This clonotype was observed a few times. The chain recombines TRBV4-1 with TRBJ2-3; D might be TRBD2 (6 bases). V was trimmed by 0 bases and J by 3 bases, leaving 16 bases between them. Per germline, CDR1 MGHRA and CDR2 YSYEKL. The CDR3 covers 17 residues. DNA for the CDR3: TGCGCCAGCAGCCAAGATACCCGAGCGGGTACAACAGATACGCAGTATTTT. As protein: CASSQDTRAGTTDTQYF.

A few counts support this clonotype. The chain carries TRBV20-1 and TRBJ2-3; 10 bases agree with TRBD1. Unmatched junction bases numbered 9, after V lost 0 bases and J lost 6 bases. CDR1 and CDR2 (germline): DFQATT, SNEGSKA (reference sequence). The CDR3 has 16 residues. CDR3: CSARDLGTGDLDTQYF. The CDR3 coding sequence is TGCAGTGCTAGAGATTTGGGGACAGGGGATTTGGATACGCAGTATTTT.

This clonotype was detected only a few times. V is TRBV7-3 and J is TRBJ2-3; D gene unclear. This CDR3 contains 13 residues. V lost 6 bases and J lost 5, with 12 bases in between. Germline V lookup: CDR1 SGHTA, CDR2 FQGTGA. This CDR3 reads CASSKRRGDTQYF. CDR3 bases: TGTGCCAGCAGTAAAAGGCGCGGAGATACGCAGTATTTT.

V is TRBV12-3 or TRBV12-4 and J is TRBJ2-5; 7 bases match TRBD1. This CDR3 contains 16 residues. V shed 6 bases and J 0 bases; nucleotides not matched to a gene: 10. CDR3 coding DNA: TGTGCCAGCAGCCCCCGTAGGGGGCTTCACCAAGAGACCCAGTACTTC. Translated: CASSPRRGLHQETQYF.

In the case of this clonotype: As the CDR3 is not closed by the conserved phenylalanine or tryptophan, this likely results from a read error. The chain recombines TRBV6-2 or TRBV6-3 with TRBJ1-5; D not resolved. Trimming took off 6 bases at V and 1 base at J, with 4 bases between the two ends. CDR1 MNHEY and CDR2 SVGEGT come from the germline V gene. CDR3 length: 12 amino acids. The CDR3 DNA reads as TGTGCCAGCAGACAGAGCAATCAGCCCCAGCATCTT. Translating it yields CASRQSNQPQHL.

V usage is TRBV7-3 and J usage is TRBJ1-2; D possibly corresponds to TRBD1 (5 bases). This CDR3 spans 12 amino acids. V lost 3 bases and J lost 8, with 10 bases in between. Germline CDR1 reads SGHTA; CDR2 reads FQGTGA. CDR3 DNA sequence: TGTGCCAGCAGCTTCGTGGGGGGGGGCTACACCTTC. Translating it yields CASSFVGGGYTF. Supplemented by reference TRBV7-3 and TRBJ1-2, the full variable domain reads GAGVSQTPSNKVTEKGKYVELRCDPISGHTALYWYRQSLGQGPEFLIYFQGTGAADDSGLPNDRFFAVRPEGSVSTLKIQRTERGDSAVYLCASSFVGGGYTFGSGTRLTVV.

In its sample, this clonotype was seen a few times. J is TRBJ2-2 and V is TRBV9; no definite D call. This CDR3 comprises 12 residues. Between the trimmed V and J ends, which lost 5 bases and 8 bases, there was a span of 10 bases. Germline values: CDR1 SGDLS, CDR2 YYNGEE. The CDR3: CASSIVRGELFF. In nucleotides, the CDR3 is TGTGCCAGCAGTATCGTCAGGGGGGAGCTGTTTTTT.

The chain combines TRBV2 with TRBJ2-2, with 9 bases matching TRBD1. CDR3 length equals 15 residues. Germline V gene lookup returns CDR1 SNHLY and CDR2 FYNNEI. Germline trimming cut 6 bases from V and 4 bases from J; bases unmatched to any gene: 6. CDR3 in amino acids: CASSGQGIGTGELFF. In DNA, the CDR3 is TGTGCCAGCAGCGGACAGGGGATCGGCACCGGGGAGCTGTTTTTT.